A selection of T cell receptor beta chains follows, all from one sample in a study of T-cell reconstitution after alpha-beta-depleted transplantation in children. MiXCR, run by TCRdb on the PCR reads, gives a single entry per CDR3 protein. Of about 72,000 distinct CDR3 sequences listed, approximately 7.4% were seen once; the top ten hold about 2.3%. This sample comprised PBMCs from the stem cell graft donor, obtained from the stem cell graft. These receptor sequences come from a human donor who donated a stem cell graft to a child with acute lymphoblastic leukemia. The CDR3 runs from the conserved cysteine through the conserved F or W. A D gene is named only where the DNA matches it firmly. Where a row states a size, it is once, few, many or the class of an expanded clone; other rows omit it.

NA	TRBV7-8	NA	TRBJ1-5	CASSLAGQPQHF	TGTGCCAGCAGCTTAGCGGGCCAGCCCCAGCATTTT
NA	TRBV11-2	many	TRBJ1-3	CASSLAGVDTIYF	TGTGCCAGCAGCTTAGCAGGGGTTGACACCATATATTTT
TRBD1	TRBV7-2	many	TRBJ1-4	CASSLAGQGTEKLFF	TGTGCCAGCAGCTTAGCGGGACAGGGGACTGAAAAACTGTTTTTT
TRBD2	TRBV5-1	many	TRBJ2-5	CASSFGGLGETQYF	TGCGCCAGCAGCTTCGGGGGACTAGGAGAGACCCAGTACTTC
NA	TRBV7-9	NA	TRBJ1-5	CASSLGRIQGRDQPQHF	TGTGCCAGCAGCTTGGGGAGGATTCAGGGAAGGGATCAGCCCCAGCATTTT
NA	TRBV11-2	many	TRBJ1-1	CASSRATEILNTEAFF	TGTGCCAGCAGCCGCGCGACAGAGATTTTGAACACTGAAGCTTTCTTT
TRBD1	TRBV6-2/TRBV6-3	many	TRBJ2-3	CASSYSNRDRASDTQYF	TGTGCCAGCAGTTACTCCAACCGGGACAGGGCTTCTGATACGCAGTATTTT
TRBD1	TRBV27	many	TRBJ1-2	CASSVGTGYGYTF	TGTGCCAGCAGTGTAGGGACAGGGTATGGCTACACCTTC
NA	TRBV11-2	few	TRBJ2-1	CASRGDGGNEQFF	TGTGCCAGCAGGGGGGACGGGGGAAATGAGCAGTTCTTC
TRBD2	TRBV11-2	many	TRBJ2-3	CASSLRWDYTDTQYF	TGTGCCAGCAGCTTACGCTGGGACTACACAGATACGCAGTATTTT
TRBD2	TRBV6-4	few	TRBJ2-1	CASSDAGDPYNEQFF	TGTGCCAGCAGTGACGCGGGGGACCCCTACAATGAGCAGTTCTTC
NA	TRBV7-9	NA	TRBJ2-5	CASSFGLGQETQYF	TGTGCCAGCAGCTTTGGGCTCGGACAAGAGACCCAGTACTTC
NA	TRBV5-1	few	TRBJ1-4	CASSDPRAWDEKLFF	TGCGCCAGCAGCGACCCCCGGGCCTGGGATGAAAAACTGTTTTTT
NA	TRBV5-1	many	TRBJ1-1	CASSRPGRVNTEAFF	TGCGCCAGCAGCCGGCCGGGGAGAGTGAACACTGAAGCTTTCTTT
TRBD2	TRBV7-2	few	TRBJ2-1	CASSFGRALGGEQFF	TGTGCCAGCAGCTTCGGGAGGGCCCTTGGTGGTGAGCAGTTCTTC
NA	TRBV12-3/TRBV12-4	many	TRBJ1-5	CASSAKGGSNQPQHF	TGTGCCAGCAGTGCCAAGGGGGGTTCAAATCAGCCCCAGCATTTT
NA	TRBV4-1	many	TRBJ1-2	CASSQEGGYGYTF	TGCGCCAGCAGCCAAGAGGGGGGGTATGGCTACACCTTC
TRBD1	TRBV27	many	TRBJ2-7	CASRATGSPSYEQYF	TGTGCCAGCAGGGCGACAGGGTCCCCTTCCTACGAGCAGTACTTC
NA	TRBV5-8	many	TRBJ1-5	CSSSRPRGTNQPQHF	TGTTCCAGCAGCCGCCCGCGGGGGACCAATCAGCCCCAGCATTTT
NA	TRBV9	many	TRBJ1-2	CASSADSARLRGYTF	TGTGCCAGCAGCGCGGACAGTGCCCGACTGCGAGGCTACACCTTC
NA	TRBV7-9	few	TRBJ2-3	CASSPRELTDTQYF	TGTGCCAGCAGCCCGCGGGAACTCACAGATACGCAGTATTTT
NA	TRBV23-1	NA	TRBJ2-1	CAPTQIAYNEQFF	TGCGCCCCCACTCAGATAGCCTACAATGAGCAGTTCTTC
NA	TRBV11-3	many	TRBJ2-7	CASSLGTGIPYEQYF	TGTGCCAGCAGCTTAGGAACAGGGATACCCTACGAGCAGTACTTC
NA	TRBV5-1	many	TRBJ2-3	CASSLLSSAGTQYF	TGCGCCAGCAGCTTATTATCGTCGGCAGGTACGCAGTATTTT
NA	TRBV11-3	many	TRBJ2-3	CASSLRRGADTQYF	TGTGCCAGCAGCCTTAGACGGGGCGCGGATACGCAGTATTTT
NA	TRBV5-1	many	TRBJ1-1	CASSLGNRSPAVTEAFF	TGCGCCAGCAGCTTGGGAAACAGGAGCCCTGCCGTCACTGAAGCTTTCTTT
TRBD1	TRBV29-1	NA	TRBJ2-2	CSVLTGTNTGELFF	TGCAGCGTCCTGACAGGGACGAACACCGGGGAGCTGTTTTTT
NA	TRBV10-3	many	TRBJ2-5	CAISVRNQETQYF	TGTGCCATCAGTGTCAGGAACCAAGAGACCCAGTACTTC
NA	TRBV7-3	many	TRBJ2-5	CASSFGPQTGETQYF	TGTGCCAGCAGCTTCGGTCCCCAAACGGGGGAGACCCAGTACTTC
NA	TRBV27	many	TRBJ2-7	CASASSTGGWGEQYF	TGTGCCAGCGCAAGCTCCACAGGTGGCTGGGGCGAGCAGTACTTC
TRBD2	TRBV12-3/TRBV12-4	many	TRBJ2-1	CASSPALAVKFF	TGTGCCAGCAGTCCTGCTCTAGCGGTTAAGTTCTTC
TRBD2	TRBV12-3/TRBV12-4	many	TRBJ2-1	CASSLGGGGGEQFF	TGTGCCAGCAGTCTGGGCGGGGGGGGCGGAGAGCAGTTCTTC
NA	TRBV5-1	NA	TRBJ2-1	CASSSKGLYNEQFF	TGCGCCAGCAGCTCGAAGGGCCTCTACAATGAGCAGTTCTTC
NA	TRBV5-1	many	TRBJ2-7	CASSLDPASSYEQYF	TGCGCCAGCAGCTTGGACCCGGCTAGCTCCTACGAGCAGTACTTC
NA	TRBV7-2	many	TRBJ1-3	CASSQLQGTGNTIYF	TGTGCCAGCAGCCAGTTACAGGGTACCGGAAACACCATATATTTT
NA	TRBV4-1	many	TRBJ2-2	CASSLGLLNTGELFF	TGCGCCAGCAGCCTGGGACTTCTTAACACCGGGGAGCTGTTTTTT
NA	TRBV11-3	NA	TRBJ2-7	CASSLRRLHPVPF	TGTGCCAGCAGCTTAAGACGTCTCCACCCCGTCCCCTTC
NA	TRBV29-1	many	TRBJ2-2	CSVGPVANTGELFF	TGCAGCGTTGGGCCGGTTGCGAACACCGGGGAGCTGTTTTTT
NA	TRBV6-2/TRBV6-3	NA	TRBJ1-1	CASSSSDRRSNTEAFF	TGTGCCAGCAGTTCATCAGACAGAAGGTCGAACACTGAAGCTTTCTTT
NA	TRBV6-2/TRBV6-3	many	TRBJ1-1	CASSFSGGIEAFF	TGTGCCAGCAGTTTTAGCGGGGGAATTGAAGCTTTCTTT
TRBD1	TRBV6-5	many	TRBJ2-5	CASSPETGVETQYF	TGTGCCAGCAGTCCGGAGACAGGGGTAGAGACCCAGTACTTC
NA	TRBV5-1	many	TRBJ2-1	CASREGYNEQFF	TGCGCCAGCAGAGAGGGATACAATGAGCAGTTCTTC
NA	TRBV11-2	few	TRBJ2-7	CASSLIREPYEQYF	TGTGCCAGCAGCTTAATCAGGGAACCCTACGAGCAGTACTTC
NA	TRBV6-5	many	TRBJ1-1	CASSYSRGGTEAFF	TGTGCCAGCAGTTACTCGAGAGGGGGCACTGAAGCTTTCTTT
NA	TRBV27	many	TRBJ2-7	CASSLSLQLDEQYF	TGTGCCAGCAGTTTATCCTTACAGTTGGACGAGCAGTACTTC
NA	TRBV20-1	many	TRBJ2-7	CSATKRASYEQYF	TGCAGTGCTACCAAGCGGGCGAGCTACGAGCAGTACTTC
NA	TRBV6-2/TRBV6-3	many	TRBJ1-1	CASSPTGINTEAFF	TGTGCCAGCAGTCCGACGGGGATTAACACTGAAGCTTTCTTT